Below are 20 T cell receptor beta chains sequenced from a single sample in a study of blood T cell repertoires in COVID-19. Assay: immunoSEQ multiplex PCR; the TCRdb copy retains only in-frame clones and omits some. The table lists over 350,000 clones, approximately 87% of them singletons. The sample taken for sequencing was PBMCs or T cells enriched from blood (not recorded which). These receptors came from a woman in her 30s with acute COVID-19.

V and J are TRBV15 and TRBJ1-1, with D possibly being TRBD1 (5 bases). Between the trimmed V and J ends, which lost 0 bases and 3 bases, there was a span of 11 bases. CDR3 size: 15 residues. Germline V lookup: CDR1 LNHNV, CDR2 YYDKDF (reference sequence). This chain's CDR3 is CATSREQGSDTEAFF. DNA for the CDR3: TGTGCCACCAGCAGAGAGCAGGGCTCGGACACTGAAGCTTTCTTT.

The rearrangement joins TRBV2 to TRBJ1-2, with 12 bases that match TRBD1. This CDR3 is built from 12 residues. Germline V CDR1 and CDR2: SNHLY, FYNNEI. V was pared by 8 bases and J by 8 bases, with 3 bases of the junction left unmatched. Here the CDR3 DNA reads TGTGCCAGCCGGGACAGGGGGCGAGGCTACACCTTC. Translating it yields CASRDRGRGYTF.

A few counts support this clone. The V call is TRBV5-4, the J call TRBJ1-2, with D possibly being TRBD1 (6 bases). CDR1 and CDR2 from the germline V gene are SGHNT and YYREEE (reference sequence). V lost 4 bases, J lost 3 bases, and 16 bases lay in between. The length of the CDR3 is 15 residues. The CDR3 sequence is CASSRPGGLDYGYTF. The CDR3 DNA is TGTGCCAGCAGCCGTCCCGGGGGGCTAGACTATGGCTACACCTTC. The variable domain in full, completed from reference TRBV5-4 and TRBJ1-2, reads ETGVTQSPTHLIKTRGQQVTLRCSSQSGHNTVSWYQQALGQGPQFIFQYYREEENGRGNFPPRFSGLQFPNYSSELNVNALELDDSALYLCASSRPGGLDYGYTFGSGTRLTVV.

V gene TRBV7-9 combines with J gene TRBJ2-3; D may be TRBD2 (5 bases). Trimming took off 0 bases at V and 4 bases at J, with 20 bases between the two ends. Per the germline V gene, CDR1 is SEHNR and CDR2 is FQNEAQ (reference sequence). The CDR3 contains 18 residues. The CDR3 DNA sequence: TGTGCCAGCAGCTTAGCGCTTTTCGGCGGGCACGGCCCAGATACGCAGTATTTT. Translating gives CASSLALFGGHGPDTQYF.

The gene calls are TRBV9 and TRBJ2-3; 11 bases match TRBD2. The V and J ends lost 0 bases and 1 base, in that order; junction bases with no gene match: 7. CDR3 length: 18 amino acids. CDR1 SGDLS and CDR2 YYNGEE come from the germline V gene. The CDR3: CASSVGLAGKWGTDTQYF. CDR3 sequence (DNA): TGTGCCAGCAGCGTAGGACTAGCGGGGAAGTGGGGCACAGATACGCAGTATTTT.

The chain is built from TRBV9 and TRBJ2-7; 9 bases fit TRBD1. Germline V gives CDR1 SGDLS, CDR2 YYNGEE. The CDR3 extends over 16 amino acids. With V trimmed by 4 bases and J by 3 bases, 11 bases remained unmatched. The CDR3 DNA reads as TGTGCCAGCAGCATCGGGAAACCGGGACAGGGCTACGAGCAGTACTTC. Translation gives CASSIGKPGQGYEQYF.

The chain combines TRBV7-2 with TRBJ1-1, with D possibly TRBD1 on 6 matching bases. Germline V gives CDR1 SGHTA, CDR2 FQGNSA. The CDR3 contains 14 residues. Trimming removed 5 bases from V and 0 bases from J, with 10 bases in between. CDR3 DNA: TGTGCCAGCAGCCAGGACAGCATGAACACTGAAGCTTTCTTT. Translated: CASSQDSMNTEAFF.

The rearrangement uses TRBV5-6 and TRBJ2-1; 9 bases are a match to TRBD2. The CDR3 length is 16 residues. CDR1 is SGHDT, CDR2 YYEEEE, per germline. Unmatched junction bases numbered 3, after V lost 0 bases and J lost 2 bases. The CDR3 DNA sequence: TGTGCCAGCAGCTTGGCGGCGGGGGGGCCCTACAATGAGCAGTTCTTC. Encoded protein: CASSLAAGGPYNEQFF.

The V gene is TRBV12-3 or TRBV12-4, the J gene TRBJ2-3, with 7 bases that match TRBD1. The length of the CDR3 is 13 residues. V shed 7 bases and J 1 base; nucleotides not matched to a gene: 2. The CDR3, as DNA: TGTGCCAGCAAAGGGACAGGCACAGATACGCAGTATTTT. This sequence encodes CASKGTGTDTQYF.

The V gene is TRBV4-3, the J gene TRBJ1-1, with D unresolved. Per the germline V gene, CDR1 is LGHNA and CDR2 is YSLEER. The CDR3 has 14 residues. V was clipped by 1 base and J by 3 bases, with 9 bases between them. In DNA form, the CDR3 reads TGCGCCAGCAGCCAAGGGCTGAGGGACACTGAAGCTTTCTTT. It specifies CASSQGLRDTEAFF.

The rearrangement uses TRBV5-6 and TRBJ2-7; TRBD2 matches at 7 bases. In germline, CDR1 is SGHDT, CDR2 YYEEEE. The trim removed 4 bases at V and 2 bases at J, leaving 6 bases unmatched. The CDR3 contains 14 residues. DNA of the CDR3: TGTGCCAGCAGCCGGGGGGACCGACCCTACGAGCAGTACTTC. Protein: CASSRGDRPYEQYF.

This chain joins TRBV2 and TRBJ1-1; the match to TRBD1 covers 11 bases. The CDR3 is 15 residues long. The germline CDR1 and CDR2 sequences are SNHLY and FYNNEI. With V trimmed by 5 bases and J by 5 bases, 7 bases remained unmatched. In DNA, the CDR3 is TGTGCCAGCAGTCTAGTGGGGACAGGGGGGACTGAAGCTTTCTTT. Its protein product is CASSLVGTGGTEAFF.

V gene TRBV9 combines with J gene TRBJ2-3; tentatively, D is TRBD2 (6 bases). Trimming took off 5 bases at V and 2 bases at J, with 18 bases between the two ends. Germline V gene sequence: CDR1 SGDLS, CDR2 YYNGEE. This CDR3 is 16 amino acids long. The CDR3 DNA is TGTGCCAGCAGACCCTCGGCGGGGCGGGTCACAGATACGCAGTATTTT. This encodes CASRPSAGRVTDTQYF.

V gene TRBV5-1 combines with J gene TRBJ2-7; 10 bases are a match to TRBD2. The germline gives CDR1 SGHRS, CDR2 YFSETQ. The CDR3 is made up of 14 amino acids. The V segment lost 4 bases and the J segment 2 bases; nucleotides outside the gene matches: 3. The CDR3 region has the DNA TGCGCCAGCAGCGAAGGACTAGCGGCCTACGAGCAGTACTTC. Its translation: CASSEGLAAYEQYF.

The rearrangement joins TRBV5-6 to TRBJ1-2, with TRBD1 identical over 7 bases. The CDR3 covers 15 residues. Germline lookup yields CDR1 SGHDT and CDR2 YYEEEE. After removal of 0 bases from V and 0 bases from J, the junction contained 2 bases not matched to a gene. The CDR3 loop is CASSLGTGTNYGYTF. The CDR3 DNA follows: TGTGCCAGCAGCTTGGGGACAGGAACTAACTATGGCTACACCTTC.

The chain has TRBV2 and TRBJ2-7; D might be TRBD2 (5 bases). V was trimmed by 8 bases and J by 1 base, leaving 15 bases between them. Per germline, CDR1 SNHLY and CDR2 FYNNEI. This CDR3 has 14 residues. The CDR3 here is CASSREGRSYEQYF. CDR3 nucleotides: TGTGCCAGCTCGCGAGAGGGCAGGTCCTACGAGCAGTACTTC.

The V and J genes are TRBV30 and TRBJ2-4; TRBD2 aligns across 8 bases. The CDR3 runs to 14 residues. Germline CDR1 reads GTSNPN; CDR2 reads SVGIG (reference sequence). CDR3 in DNA: TGTAGCAGCGGGGGATACGAGACCAAAAACATTCAGTACTTC. It translates to CSSGGYETKNIQYF.

The chain carries TRBV6-5 and TRBJ2-2; D is possibly TRBD1 (5 bases). The CDR3 covers 13 residues. V lost 4 bases and J 4 bases, leaving 7 bases between the germline ends. Germline V CDR1 and CDR2: MNHEY, SVGAGI. In DNA, the CDR3 is TGTGCCAGCAGTTCAGGGTTCACCGGGGAGCTGTTTTTT. Translated: CASSSGFTGELFF.

With regard to this clone: Additional DNA sequences in this sample encode the identical CDR3. The chain recombines TRBV12-3 or TRBV12-4 with TRBJ2-3; the D is unclear. The CDR3 runs to 12 residues. The V end was cut by 3 bases, the J end by 5 bases, with 6 bases between. The CDR3 nucleotides are TGTGCCAGCAGTTTCGGCGGAGATACGCAGTATTTT. This gives the protein CASSFGGDTQYF.

The gene calls are TRBV3-1 (or the pseudogene TRBV3-2) and TRBJ2-1; 8 positions match TRBD1. CDR3 length: 14 amino acids. Germline CDR1 is LGHDT and CDR2 is YNNKEL (reference sequence). The ends lost 1 base at V and 8 bases at J; junction bases unmatched: 4. CDR3 sequence reads: CASSQATGVDEQFF. Written as DNA, the CDR3 is TGTGCCAGCAGCCAAGCGACAGGGGTGGATGAGCAGTTCTTC.